This T cell receptor (beta chain) derives from a study of quantifying T cell responses using KT2 cells. The overall study: cDNA was made from DNase-treated RNA using alpha and beta constant primers.

Each cDNA got a UMI-containing oligo ligated at its 3' end. The first PCR ran about 4 cycles with an equimolar RC1.1 and RC1.2 beta primer mix. TCRdb processed the UMI-ligation and nested PCR reads anew with MiXCR; each CDR3 protein has one entry. The table lists approximately 57,000 distinct CDR3 sequences, roughly 12% of them singletons. Germline CDR1 is MGHRA and CDR2 is YSYEKL. Trimming left V 0 bases short and J 4 bases short, with 3 bases between. The CDR3 consists of 12 residues. Unfractionated PBMC were spiked with known numbers of KT2 clone cells. The sequencing sample was made of PBMCs spiked with cells of the T cell clone KT2. This sequence originates from a human donor. This chain uses TRBV4-1 with TRBJ1-2, with D uncertain. The CDR3 bases are TGCGCCAGCAGCCAAGATCTCTATGGCTACACCTTC. Translation gives CASSQDLYGYTF.